Listed below are T cell receptor beta chains from one sample, sequenced in a study of blood T cell repertoires in COVID-19. Repertoires were generated with immunoSEQ multiplex PCR, while TCRdb's copy carries only in-frame clones and drops some. Of approximately 210,000 clones in the sample, 82% were seen once. The sequenced material came from peripheral blood. The receptor source for this set is a woman aged 35 to 49 with acute or convalescent COVID-19. The CDR3 runs from the conserved cysteine through the conserved F or W. The D gene is left open where the match is weak. Some rows have no size entry. The others give once, few or many, or a class for an expanded clone.

CDR3 length,clone size,D gene,V gene,J gene,CDR3 DNA,CDR3 protein
15,.,TRBD2,TRBV6-8,TRBJ2-3,TGTGCCAGCAGTTATACTAGCGGCCCCACAGATACGCAGTATTTT,CASSYTSGPTDTQYF
17,.,.,TRBV7-6,TRBJ1-4,TGTGCCAGCAGCTTACCTAAGCTCGGGGCAGCGGGGGAAAAACTGTTTTTT,CASSLPKLGAAGEKLFF
11,.,.,TRBV20-1,TRBJ2-5,TGCAGTGCTAGAGATCTAGAGACCCAGTACTTC,CSARDLETQYF
14,.,.,TRBV11-2,TRBJ2-7,TGTGCCAGCAGCTTCGCGGGGCTCTCCTACGAGCAGTACTTC,CASSFAGLSYEQYF
15,.,TRBD1,TRBV6-4,TRBJ1-1,TGTGCCAGCAGTGACTCTGACAGGGGGAACACTGAAGCTTTCTTT,CASSDSDRGNTEAFF
15,.,TRBD1,TRBV7-9,TRBJ1-2,TGTGCCAGCAGGGATCGGACAGGATGGAGCTATGGCTACACCTTC,CASRDRTGWSYGYTF
14,many,TRBD1,TRBV2,TRBJ1-4,TGTGCCAGCAGTGCCGGACAGGGTACTGAAAAACTGTTTTTT,CASSAGQGTEKLFF
17,.,.,TRBV12-2,TRBJ2-7,TGTGCAAGTCGCTTAGCGTTATACCCCTGGAGCTCCTACGAGCAGTACTTC,CASRLALYPWSSYEQYF
18,once,TRBD2,TRBV11-3,TRBJ2-1,TGTGCCAGCAGCTCCCATCTTCTCACTAGCGAACTTAACAATGAGCAGTTCTTC,CASSSHLLTSELNNEQFF
17,.,TRBD1,TRBV27,TRBJ2-3,TGTGCCAGCAAAAAATTCCGGGCACTAGGGGGCACCGATACGCAGTATTTT,CASKKFRALGGTDTQYF
13,few,TRBD1,TRBV27,TRBJ2-1,TGTGCCAGCTCGGGACAGGGTAGCAATGAGCAGTTCTTC,CASSGQGSNEQFF
17,.,TRBD2,TRBV4-2,TRBJ2-7,TGTGCCAGCAGCCGCCAAGGGACTAGCGGGGGATCCTACGAGCAGTACTTC,CASSRQGTSGGSYEQYF
19,.,TRBD1,TRBV15,TRBJ1-6,TGTGCCACCAGCAGACCCACCGGGAGGGGAGGGGGCTTTCGATCACCCCTCCACTTT,CATSRPTGRGGGFRSPLHF
17,.,TRBD1,TRBV19,TRBJ2-1,TGTGCCAGTAGTCCCTCGACAGGGTCGGGCTCCTACAATGAGCAGTTCTTC,CASSPSTGSGSYNEQFF
13,.,.,TRBV12-3/TRBV12-4,TRBJ1-2,TGTGCCAGCAGCCAAGCAGGGCACTATGGCTACACCTTC,CASSQAGHYGYTF
15,.,.,TRBV3-1/TRBV3-2,TRBJ2-1,TGTGCCAGCAGCCAAGAGAGCCGATTATACAATGAGCAGTTCTTC,CASSQESRLYNEQFF
15,.,.,TRBV6-2/TRBV6-3,TRBJ1-5,TGTGCCAGCAGCCCCCGAGGAGTGAGCAATCAGCCCCAGCATTTT,CASSPRGVSNQPQHF
15,few,TRBD1,TRBV7-9,TRBJ1-4,TGTGCCAGCAGCTTGACAGGGGGCGCGGGGGAAAAACTGTTTTTT,CASSLTGGAGEKLFF
19,.,TRBD1,TRBV2,TRBJ1-6,TGTGCCAGCAGTGCTCCCGGGACAGGGGTCCCCTTAGGTGATTCACCCCTCCACTTT,CASSAPGTGVPLGDSPLHF
13,.,TRBD1,TRBV18,TRBJ1-2,TGTGCCAGCTCACCCGACAGGGGATATGGCTACACCTTC,CASSPDRGYGYTF
13,once,.,TRBV19,TRBJ1-4,TGTGCCAGTTCAGGGGACACTAATGAAAAACTGTTTTTT,CASSGDTNEKLFF
13,.,TRBD1,TRBV19,TRBJ1-1,TGTGCCAGCGGGGACAGGCTGAACACTGAAGCTTTCTTT,CASGDRLNTEAFF
14,.,.,TRBV5-4,TRBJ2-5,TGTGCCAGCAGCTTGCCAGGGGAAGGGGAGACCCAGTACTTC,CASSLPGEGETQYF
15,.,.,TRBV15,TRBJ1-3,TGTGCCACCAGCAGAGATCCAGGGCCTGGAAACACCATATATTTT,CATSRDPGPGNTIYF
15,.,.,TRBV11-2,TRBJ2-3,TGTGCCAGCAGCTTAGCAGGCCCAAGCACAGATACGCAGTATTTT,CASSLAGPSTDTQYF
17,.,TRBD2,TRBV3-1/TRBV3-2,TRBJ2-3,TGTGCCAGCAGCCAAGTCACTAGCGGTCGGGCCGCAGATACGCAGTATTTT,CASSQVTSGRAADTQYF
14,.,.,TRBV29-1,TRBJ2-1,TGCAGCGTTAACGGCGGGGCCTCCTACAATGAGCAGTTCTTC,CSVNGGASYNEQFF
14,.,.,TRBV30,TRBJ1-3,TGTGCCTGGATCGGCGGAAGCTCTGGAAACACCATATATTTT,CAWIGGSSGNTIYF
20,.,TRBD2,TRBV14,TRBJ2-7,TGTGCCAGCAGCCAAGGACTAGCGGGAAAATGGGGGGTGAAGTCCTACGAGCAGTACTTC,CASSQGLAGKWGVKSYEQYF
16,.,.,TRBV5-5,TRBJ1-1,TGTGCCAGCAGCTTCTGGGCGGGGGCTTTGAACACTGAAGCTTTCTTT,CASSFWAGALNTEAFF
16,.,TRBD2,TRBV24-1,TRBJ2-1,TGTGCCACCAGTGACTCGCTAGCGGGAGCCTACAATGAGCAGTTCTTC,CATSDSLAGAYNEQFF
13,.,.,TRBV7-2,TRBJ2-3,TGTGCCAGCAGCTTACAGGGGGGAGATACGCAGTATTTT,CASSLQGGDTQYF
15,.,TRBD2,TRBV27,TRBJ2-1,TGTGCCAGCAGCCAGGGGACTAGGGGATTCAATGAGCAGTTCTTC,CASSQGTRGFNEQFF
15,.,TRBD2,TRBV7-9,TRBJ2-7,TGTGCCAGCAGCTTAGGAGCGGGACCTCCCTACGAGCAGTACTTC,CASSLGAGPPYEQYF
19,.,TRBD2,TRBV2,TRBJ2-7,TGTGCCAGCAGGGTGACAGGGAGTGAAGGTGGACTAGCGGGAGACGAGCAGTACTTC,CASRVTGSEGGLAGDEQYF
14,.,TRBD1,TRBV25-1,TRBJ1-2,TGTGCCAGCCAAGAGACAGGGGCCGATCCTGGCTACACCTTC,CASQETGADPGYTF
14,.,.,TRBV14,TRBJ1-4,TGTGCCAGCAGCCAAGTGGAGTGGGGGGGCGCACTGTTTTTT,CASSQVEWGGALFF
13,once,.,TRBV6-5,TRBJ1-5,TGTGCCAGCTCGTACAGGGTCAATCAGCCCCAGCATTTT,CASSYRVNQPQHF
14,.,.,TRBV21-1,TRBJ2-2,TGTGCCAGCGAGACTAGCGGAAACACCGGGGAGCTGTTTTTT,CASETSGNTGELFF
15,few,.,TRBV21-1,TRBJ2-3,TGTGCCAGCAGCAAGACTAGCCGATGCACAGATACGCAGTATTTT,CASSKTSRCTDTQYF